Each of the 27 T cell receptor beta chains below was sequenced from the same sample in a study of cytomegalovirus exposure and HLA in healthy donors. The PCR ran on 60 Vbeta and 13 Jbeta primers. Profiling relied on immunoSEQ multiplex PCR, and the TCRdb table lists in-frame clones only, not all of them. This table has about 210,000 clones, approximately 82% appearing once. Specimen: PBMCs. These receptor sequences come from a woman aged 45-65 years in good health and CMV-seropositive.

The rearrangement links TRBV5-1 to TRBJ1-4; no definite D call. V was clipped by 0 bases and J by 7 bases, with 13 bases between them. The CDR3 has 15 amino acids. Germline V lookup: CDR1 SGHRS, CDR2 YFSETQ. DNA for the CDR3: TGCGCCAGCAGCTTGGCCGGAGGAGGCGGTGAAAAACTGTTTTTT. Its translation: CASSLAGGGGEKLFF.

This CDR3 is CASSLDRVPLFSGNTIYF. The CDR3 DNA follows: TGTGCCAGCAGCCTAGACAGGGTTCCCCTCTTCTCTGGAAACACCATATATTTT. The V call is TRBV7-3, the J call TRBJ1-3, with 7 bases aligning to TRBD1. With V trimmed by 5 bases and J by 0 bases, 13 bases remained unmatched. The CDR3 is 18 amino acids. Germline V gene data show CDR1 as SGHTA and CDR2 as FQGTGA.

The rearrangement joins TRBV14 to TRBJ1-2; 7 nucleotides line up with TRBD1. The germline CDR1 and CDR2 sequences are SGHDN and FVKESK. V lost 5 bases and J lost 1; bases outside the gene matches: 4. The CDR3 runs 14 residues. The CDR3 DNA sequence: TGTGCCAGCAGCTACGGGACAGTTAACTATGGCTACACCTTC. Its translation: CASSYGTVNYGYTF.

The chain employs TRBV9 and TRBJ1-4, with 7 bases fitting TRBD1. V shed 4 bases and J 0 bases; nucleotides not matched to a gene: 18. The CDR3 is 20 residues long. Germline assignment: CDR1 SGDLS and CDR2 YYNGEE. CDR3 residues: CASSSSTGTAETATNEKLFF. In DNA, the CDR3 is TGTGCCAGCAGCTCTAGTACGGGGACAGCCGAAACTGCAACTAATGAAAAACTGTTTTTT.

This clone was found once. This sequence joins TRBV7-9 and TRBJ1-2; TRBD1 agrees at 11 bases. V shed 2 bases and J 3 bases; nucleotides not matched to a gene: 2. The CDR3 is made up of 15 amino acids. The germline gives CDR1 SEHNR, CDR2 FQNEAQ (reference sequence). The chain's CDR3 is CASSLLGQGDYGYTF. Here the CDR3 DNA reads TGTGCCAGCAGCTTATTGGGACAGGGGGACTATGGCTACACCTTC.

This clone was seen just once. The CDR3 loop reads CASSYLPEEGSYTF. The CDR3 region has the DNA TGTGCCAGCAGTTACCTTCCGGAGGAAGGCAGCTACACCTTC. The chain uses TRBV6-5 and TRBJ1-2; D not resolved. Germline V gene data show CDR1 as MNHEY and CDR2 as SVGAGI. V lost 2 bases, J lost 9 bases, and 16 bases lay in between. This CDR3 region has 14 residues.

The V call is TRBV19, the J call TRBJ1-1; D uncertain. Germline lookup yields CDR1 LNHDA and CDR2 SQIVND (reference sequence). The V end lost 1 base, the J end lost 1 base, and 10 bases lay between the germline ends. The CDR3 consists of 15 residues. CDR3 residues: CASSIALESNTEAFF. In DNA, the CDR3 is TGTGCCAGTAGTATAGCGTTAGAATCGAACACTGAAGCTTTCTTT.

The chain couples TRBV6-5 to TRBJ2-3; TRBD1 matches at 7 bases. Trimming cost V 5 bases and J 2 bases; bases outside gene matches: 7. This CDR3 is 15 amino acids long. Per the germline V gene, CDR1 is MNHEY and CDR2 is SVGAGI. DNA of the CDR3: TGTGCCAGCAGTCTCAGGGGGTTCCCCACAGATACGCAGTATTTT. It specifies CASSLRGFPTDTQYF.

The chain combines TRBV9 with TRBJ2-5; D ambiguous. CDR1 is SGDLS and CDR2 is YYNGEE in the germline V gene. The length of the CDR3 is 15 residues. V was trimmed by 0 bases and J by 5 bases, leaving 14 bases between them. The CDR3 is CASSVGFRLGETQYF. The CDR3 DNA reads as TGTGCCAGCAGCGTAGGTTTCAGGTTGGGCGAGACCCAGTACTTC.

The chain couples TRBV7-9 to TRBJ1-1, with no clear D. The CDR3 spans 12 residues. Germline-derived CDR1 and CDR2 are SEHNR and FQNEAQ (reference sequence). Trimming cost V 0 bases and J 8 bases, with 7 bases left between them. The chain's CDR3 is CASSLATREAFF. CDR3 nucleotide sequence: TGTGCCAGCAGCTTAGCGACACGGGAAGCTTTCTTT.

The chain uses TRBV7-2 and TRBJ1-4, with a weak D call TRBD1 (6 bases). Looked up from germline, CDR1 is SGHTA and CDR2 is FQGNSA. The V end was cut by 5 bases, the J end by 7 bases, with 17 bases between. The CDR3 sequence is 15 residues long. The CDR3 here is CASSQVQGESEKLFF. For the CDR3, the DNA is TGTGCCAGCAGCCAAGTACAGGGTGAAAGTGAAAAACTGTTTTTT.

This sequence joins TRBV30 and TRBJ1-2, with 9 bases lining up with TRBD1. Germline V gene sequence: CDR1 GTSNPN, CDR2 SVGIG (reference sequence). V gave up 4 bases and J gave up 8 bases; unmatched junction bases: 8. The CDR3 extends over 13 amino acids. CDR3: CAWTLGDRVGYTF. CDR3 bases: TGTGCCTGGACCCTAGGGGACAGGGTAGGCTACACCTTC. Using reference TRBV30 and TRBJ1-2 for the parts outside the CDR3, the full variable domain is SQTIHQWPATLVQPVGSPLSLECTVEGTSNPNLYWYRQAAGRGLQLLFYSVGIGQISSEVPQNLSASRPQDRQFILSSKKLLLSDSGFYLCAWTLGDRVGYTFGSGTRLTVV.

V is TRBV7-6 and J is TRBJ2-7; D gene unclear. V was clipped by 3 bases and J by 6 bases, with 15 bases between them. The CDR3 runs 14 residues. Germline assignment: CDR1 SGHVS and CDR2 FNYEAQ. CDR3 DNA: TGTGCCAGCAGCTTGGGTCAGGTCGGCTTCGAGCAGTACTTC. Its protein product is CASSLGQVGFEQYF. Variable domain in full (rest from reference TRBV7-6 and TRBJ2-7): GAGVSQSPRYKVTKRGQDVALRCDPISGHVSLYWYRQALGQGPEFLTYFNYEAQQDKSGLPNDRFSAERPEGSISTLTIQRTEQRDSAMYRCASSLGQVGFEQYFGPGTRLTVT.

The rearrangement links TRBV7-9 to TRBJ2-7, with 9 bases fitting TRBD1. Germline V gives CDR1 SEHNR, CDR2 FQNEAQ (reference sequence). The CDR3 contains 14 residues. J was trimmed by 3 bases and V by 3 bases; bases with no gene match: 3. CDR3 nucleotides: TGTGCCAGCAGCTTGGGGGGACAGGGCTACGAGCAGTACTTC. This codes for CASSLGGQGYEQYF. Supplemented by reference TRBV7-9 and TRBJ2-7, the full variable domain reads DTGVSQNPRHKITKRGQNVTFRCDPISEHNRLYWYRQTLGQGPEFLTYFQNEAQLEKSRLLSDRFSAERPKGSFSTLEIQRTEQGDSAMYLCASSLGGQGYEQYFGPGTRLTVT.

This rearrangement joins TRBV5-1 to TRBJ1-5; 7 bases are shared with TRBD1. V dropped 0 bases and J dropped 9; count of bases not matched to a gene: 12. Germline CDR1 reads SGHRS; CDR2 reads YFSETQ. The CDR3 covers 16 residues. For the CDR3, the DNA is TGCGCCAGCAGCTTGGAGGGTCAGGGGGGAACCTCGCCCCAGCATTTT. Protein: CASSLEGQGGTSPQHF.

This clone was counted only a few times. This chain links TRBV15 with TRBJ2-4; no definite D call. The CDR3 length is 17 residues. The ends were cut back, 4 bases at V and 0 bases at J, with 16 bases in the middle. Germline V CDR1 and CDR2: LNHNV, YYDKDF (reference sequence). CDR3 amino acids: CATSNPGAEPAKNIQYF. The CDR3 bases are TGTGCCACCAGCAACCCCGGAGCAGAACCAGCCAAAAACATTCAGTACTTC.

This clone was seen more than once but under ten times. The gene calls are TRBV7-2 and TRBJ2-6, with no clear D. The CDR3 runs 16 residues. V shed 5 bases and J shed 2 bases, with 13 bases lying between them. The germline gives CDR1 SGHTA, CDR2 FQGNSA. The CDR3 region is CASSPQLTPGANVLTF. For the CDR3, the DNA is TGTGCCAGCAGCCCACAGCTAACGCCTGGGGCCAACGTCCTGACTTTC.

This clone was seen once. The chain has TRBV6-5 and TRBJ1-6, with 11 bases matching TRBD1. Per the germline V gene, CDR1 is MNHEY and CDR2 is SVGAGI. The CDR3 is 13 amino acids. V lost 6 bases to trimming and J lost 14 bases; unmatched junction nucleotides: 6. The CDR3 bases are TGTGCCAGCAGCCGGGACAGGGGGTGGACCCTCCACTTT. It translates to CASSRDRGWTLHF.

This clone was seen once. V and J are TRBV6-5 and TRBJ2-3, with TRBD2 matching 8 bases. The CDR3 consists of 15 residues. From germline, CDR1 is MNHEY and CDR2 SVGAGI. J was trimmed by 1 base and V by 6 bases; bases with no gene match: 6. The chain's CDR3 is CASRRGAYGTDTQYF. CDR3 DNA: TGTGCCAGCAGGCGGGGGGCTTATGGCACAGATACGCAGTATTTT.

The chain has TRBV18 and TRBJ1-5; possible D gene TRBD1, 5 bases. Between the trimmed V and J ends, which lost 0 bases and 6 bases, there was a span of 15 bases. The germline gives CDR1 KGHSH, CDR2 LQKENI. CDR3 size: 16 residues. Here the CDR3 reads CASSPPPGQGGQPQHF. The DNA for the CDR3 is TGTGCCAGCTCACCACCGCCCGGGCAGGGCGGTCAGCCCCAGCATTTT. Looking up the rest from reference TRBV18 and TRBJ1-5 gives the full variable domain: NAGVMQNPRHLVRRRGQEARLRCSPMKGHSHVYWYRQLPEEGLKFMVYLQKENIIDESGMPKERFSAEFPKEGPSILRIQQVVRGDSAAYFCASSPPPGQGGQPQHFGDGTRLSIL.

This chain uses TRBV5-1 with TRBJ1-1; 7 nucleotides line up with TRBD1. Losses at the gene ends were 0 bases for V and 1 base for J; bases not matched to a gene: 3. CDR3 size: 15 residues. CDR1 and CDR2 from the germline V gene are SGHRS and YFSETQ. The CDR3 DNA sequence: TGCGCCAGCAGCTTGGGATCAGGGGGGAACACTGAAGCTTTCTTT. Its protein is CASSLGSGGNTEAFF.

The chain employs TRBV5-1 and TRBJ2-1; 7 nucleotides align to TRBD2. The CDR3 consists of 14 residues. Per germline, CDR1 SGHRS and CDR2 YFSETQ. With V trimmed by 3 bases and J by 5 bases, 5 bases remained unmatched. The CDR3 region has the DNA TGCGCCAGCAGCTCTGGACTAGGAAACAATGAGCAGTTCTTC. Its translation: CASSSGLGNNEQFF.

This chain connects TRBV4-3 to TRBJ2-7; no definite D call. The CDR3 contains 12 residues. Germline values: CDR1 LGHNA, CDR2 YSLEER. Trimming removed 3 bases at V and 4 bases at J, with 7 bases between. The CDR3 spells CASSHEEYEQYF. The CDR3 DNA reads as TGCGCCAGCAGCCATGAGGAGTACGAGCAGTACTTC.

V is TRBV19 and J is TRBJ1-2; no definite D call. Trimming removed 3 bases from V and 4 bases from J, with 9 bases in between. This CDR3 comprises 13 residues. Germline V lookup: CDR1 LNHDA, CDR2 SQIVND (reference sequence). The CDR3 reads CASSISVSYGYTF. The CDR3 DNA sequence: TGTGCCAGTAGTATTTCTGTTAGCTATGGCTACACCTTC.

The chain has TRBV7-9 and TRBJ2-3; 7 bases align to TRBD2. J gave up 0 bases and V 4 bases, and 7 bases lay outside the gene matches. The CDR3 extends over 16 amino acids. The V gene's germline CDR1 is SEHNR and CDR2 FQNEAQ (reference sequence). CDR3 sequence (DNA): TGTGCCAGCAGCTCGGGACTACTTTATAGCACAGATACGCAGTATTTT. Translation gives CASSSGLLYSTDTQYF. Drawing the rest from reference TRBV7-9 and TRBJ2-3, the complete variable domain is DTGVSQNPRHKITKRGQNVTFRCDPISEHNRLYWYRQTLGQGPEFLTYFQNEAQLEKSRLLSDRFSAERPKGSFSTLEIQRTEQGDSAMYLCASSSGLLYSTDTQYFGPGTRLTVL.

The CDR3 reads CASSLPGVDYGYTF. CDR3 sequence (DNA): TGTGCCAGCAGCTTACCAGGGGTGGACTATGGCTACACCTTC. The chain has TRBV7-9 and TRBJ1-2; maybe TRBD1 (6 bases). Germline V gene lookup returns CDR1 SEHNR and CDR2 FQNEAQ (reference sequence). V was shortened by 2 bases and J by 3 bases, with 10 bases between the two germline ends. This CDR3 is built from 14 residues. Full variable domain (rest looked up from reference TRBV7-9 and TRBJ1-2): DTGVSQNPRHKITKRGQNVTFRCDPISEHNRLYWYRQTLGQGPEFLTYFQNEAQLEKSRLLSDRFSAERPKGSFSTLEIQRTEQGDSAMYLCASSLPGVDYGYTFGSGTRLTVV.

V is TRBV5-1 and J is TRBJ2-2; 10 bases are shared with TRBD1. The CDR3 length is 16 residues. Germline CDR1 reads SGHRS; CDR2 reads YFSETQ. V dropped 0 bases and J dropped 4; count of bases not matched to a gene: 3. The CDR3 nucleotides read TGCGCCAGCAGCTTGGATGGGACAGGGGTCACCGGGGAGCTGTTTTTT. Encoded protein: CASSLDGTGVTGELFF.